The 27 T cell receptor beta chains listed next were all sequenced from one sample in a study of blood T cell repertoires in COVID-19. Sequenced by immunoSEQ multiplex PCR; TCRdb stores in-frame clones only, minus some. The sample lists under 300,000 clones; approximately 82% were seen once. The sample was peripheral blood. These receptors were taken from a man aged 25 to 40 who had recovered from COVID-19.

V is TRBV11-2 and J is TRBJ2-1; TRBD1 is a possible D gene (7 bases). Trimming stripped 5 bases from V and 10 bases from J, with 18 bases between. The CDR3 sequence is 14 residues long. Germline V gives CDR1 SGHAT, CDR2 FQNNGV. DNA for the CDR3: TGTGCCAGCAGCACCGGGACTCCAGGGGGGGAGCAGTTCTTC. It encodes CASSTGTPGGEQFF.

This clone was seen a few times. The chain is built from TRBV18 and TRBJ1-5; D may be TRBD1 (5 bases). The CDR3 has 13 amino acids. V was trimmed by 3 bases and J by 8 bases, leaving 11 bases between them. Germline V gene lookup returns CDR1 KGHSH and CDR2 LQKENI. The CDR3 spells CASSPPEGEPQHF. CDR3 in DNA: TGTGCCAGCTCACCTCCGGAAGGGGAGCCCCAGCATTTT.

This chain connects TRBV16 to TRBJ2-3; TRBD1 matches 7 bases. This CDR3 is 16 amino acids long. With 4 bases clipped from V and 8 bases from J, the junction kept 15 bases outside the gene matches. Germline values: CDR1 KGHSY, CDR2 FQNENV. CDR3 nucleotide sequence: TGTGCCAGCAGCCCAACCGGGACAGTAGAGTATGGTACGCAGTATTTT. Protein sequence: CASSPTGTVEYGTQYF.

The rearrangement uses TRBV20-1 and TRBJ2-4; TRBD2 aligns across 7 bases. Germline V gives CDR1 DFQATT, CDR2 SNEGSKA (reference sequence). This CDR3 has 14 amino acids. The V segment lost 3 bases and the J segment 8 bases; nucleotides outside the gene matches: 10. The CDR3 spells CSASGWGRGDIQYF. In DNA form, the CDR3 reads TGCAGTGCTAGTGGGTGGGGGAGGGGAGACATTCAGTACTTC.

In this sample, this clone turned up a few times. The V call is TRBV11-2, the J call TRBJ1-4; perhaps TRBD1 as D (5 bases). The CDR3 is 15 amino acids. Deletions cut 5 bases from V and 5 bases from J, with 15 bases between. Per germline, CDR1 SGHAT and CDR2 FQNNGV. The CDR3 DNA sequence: TGTGCCAGCAGCCCGCAGGGTATATACAATGAAAAACTGTTTTTT. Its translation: CASSPQGIYNEKLFF.

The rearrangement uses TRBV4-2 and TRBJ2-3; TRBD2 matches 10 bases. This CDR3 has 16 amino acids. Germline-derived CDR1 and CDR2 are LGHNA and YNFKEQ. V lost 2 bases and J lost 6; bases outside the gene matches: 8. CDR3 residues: CASSQSSGGDSDTQYF. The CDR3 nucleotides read TGTGCCAGCAGCCAATCCAGCGGGGGGGATTCGGATACGCAGTATTTT.

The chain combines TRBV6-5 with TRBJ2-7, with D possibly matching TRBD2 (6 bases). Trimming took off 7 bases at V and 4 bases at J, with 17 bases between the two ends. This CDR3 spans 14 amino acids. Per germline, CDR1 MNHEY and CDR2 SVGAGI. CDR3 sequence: CASINRDSLYEQYF. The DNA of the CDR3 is TGTGCCAGCATTAACCGGGACTCTCTTTACGAGCAGTACTTC.

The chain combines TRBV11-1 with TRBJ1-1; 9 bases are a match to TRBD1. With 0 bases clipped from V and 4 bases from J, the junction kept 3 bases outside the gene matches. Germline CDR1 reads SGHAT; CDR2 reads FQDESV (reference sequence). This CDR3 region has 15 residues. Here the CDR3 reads CASSLAGTGSTEAFF. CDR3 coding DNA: TGTGCCAGCAGCTTAGCCGGGACAGGGTCCACTGAAGCTTTCTTT.

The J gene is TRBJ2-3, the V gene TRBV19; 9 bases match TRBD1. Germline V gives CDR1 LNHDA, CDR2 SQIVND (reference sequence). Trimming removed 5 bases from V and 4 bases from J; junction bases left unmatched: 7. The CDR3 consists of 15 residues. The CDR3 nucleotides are TGTGCCAGTAGTCTCGGGACAGGGTACCCAGATACGCAGTATTTT. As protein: CASSLGTGYPDTQYF.

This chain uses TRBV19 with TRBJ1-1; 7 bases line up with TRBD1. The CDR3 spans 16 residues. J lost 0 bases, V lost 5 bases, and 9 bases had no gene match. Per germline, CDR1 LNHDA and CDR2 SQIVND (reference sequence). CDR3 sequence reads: CASSHAPGTVNTEAFF. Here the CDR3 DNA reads TGTGCCAGTAGTCACGCCCCCGGGACAGTGAACACTGAAGCTTTCTTT. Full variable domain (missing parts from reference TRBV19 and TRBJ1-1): DGGITQSPKYLFRKEGQNVTLSCEQNLNHDAMYWYRQDPGQGLRLIYYSQIVNDFQKGDIAEGYSVSREKKESFPLTVTSAQKNPTAFYLCASSHAPGTVNTEAFFGQGTRLTVV.

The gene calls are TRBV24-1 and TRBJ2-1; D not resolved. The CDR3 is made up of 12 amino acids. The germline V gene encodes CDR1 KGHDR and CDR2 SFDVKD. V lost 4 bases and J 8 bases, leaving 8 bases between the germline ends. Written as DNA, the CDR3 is TGTGCCACCAGTGACTCTGCGGATGAGCAGTTCTTC. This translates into CATSDSADEQFF.

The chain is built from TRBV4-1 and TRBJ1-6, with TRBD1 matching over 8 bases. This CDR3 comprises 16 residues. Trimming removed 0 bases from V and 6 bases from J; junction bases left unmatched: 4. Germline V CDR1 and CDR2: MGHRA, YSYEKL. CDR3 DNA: TGCGCCAGCAGCCAAGATCGGACAGGGATTAATTCACCCCTCCACTTT. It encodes CASSQDRTGINSPLHF.

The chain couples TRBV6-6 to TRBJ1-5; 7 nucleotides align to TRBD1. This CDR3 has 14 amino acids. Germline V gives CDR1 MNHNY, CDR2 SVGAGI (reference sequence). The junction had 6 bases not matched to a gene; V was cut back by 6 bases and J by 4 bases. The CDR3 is CASRPTGENQPQHF. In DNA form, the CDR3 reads TGTGCCAGCAGGCCCACAGGGGAGAATCAGCCCCAGCATTTT.

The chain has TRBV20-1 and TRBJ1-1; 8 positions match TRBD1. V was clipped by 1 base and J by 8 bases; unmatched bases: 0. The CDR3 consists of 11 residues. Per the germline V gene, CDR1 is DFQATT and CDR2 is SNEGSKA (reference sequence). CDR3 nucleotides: TGCAGTGCTAGAGGGACAGGGGAAGCTTTCTTT. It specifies CSARGTGEAFF.

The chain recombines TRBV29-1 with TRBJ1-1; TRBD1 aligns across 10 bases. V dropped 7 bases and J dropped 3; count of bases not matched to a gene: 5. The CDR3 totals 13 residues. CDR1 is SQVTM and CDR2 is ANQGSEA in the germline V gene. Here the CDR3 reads CSGQGARYTEAFF. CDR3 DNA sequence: TGCAGCGGACAGGGGGCTAGGTACACTGAAGCTTTCTTT.

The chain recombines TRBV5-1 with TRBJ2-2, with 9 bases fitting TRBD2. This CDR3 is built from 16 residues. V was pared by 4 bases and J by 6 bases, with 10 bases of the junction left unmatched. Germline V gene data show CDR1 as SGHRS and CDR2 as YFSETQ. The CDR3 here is CASSQTRGGAAGELFF. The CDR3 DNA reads TGCGCCAGCAGCCAAACTCGCGGGGGGGCAGCCGGGGAGCTGTTTTTT.

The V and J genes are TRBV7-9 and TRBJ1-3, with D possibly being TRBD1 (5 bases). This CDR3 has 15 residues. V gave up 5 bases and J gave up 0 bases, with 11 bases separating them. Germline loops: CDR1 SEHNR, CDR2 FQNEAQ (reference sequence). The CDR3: CASSGVDSSGNTIYF. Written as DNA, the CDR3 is TGTGCCAGCAGCGGGGTCGACAGCTCTGGAAACACCATATATTTT.

The CDR3 loop is CASSQEERTGGYGYTF. The CDR3 nucleotides are TGTGCCAGCAGCCAAGAGGAGAGGACAGGGGGGTATGGCTACACCTTC. V is TRBV3-1 (or the pseudogene TRBV3-2) and J is TRBJ1-2, with TRBD1 matching 10 bases. Germline assignment: CDR1 LGHDT and CDR2 YNNKEL (reference sequence). With V trimmed by 0 bases and J by 5 bases, 6 bases remained unmatched. CDR3 size: 16 residues.

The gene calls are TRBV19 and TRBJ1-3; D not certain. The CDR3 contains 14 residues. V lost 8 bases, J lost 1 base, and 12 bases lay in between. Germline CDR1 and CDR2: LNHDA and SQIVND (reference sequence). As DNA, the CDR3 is TGTGCCAGTTCTTCGCCGGGGTCTGGAAACACCATATATTTT. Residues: CASSSPGSGNTIYF.

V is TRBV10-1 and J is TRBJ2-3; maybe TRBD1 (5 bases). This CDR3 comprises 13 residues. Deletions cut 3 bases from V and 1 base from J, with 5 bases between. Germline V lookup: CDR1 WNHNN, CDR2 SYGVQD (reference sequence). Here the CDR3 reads CASSEGGTDTQYF. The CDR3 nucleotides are TGCGCCAGCAGTGAAGGGGGCACAGATACGCAGTATTTT.

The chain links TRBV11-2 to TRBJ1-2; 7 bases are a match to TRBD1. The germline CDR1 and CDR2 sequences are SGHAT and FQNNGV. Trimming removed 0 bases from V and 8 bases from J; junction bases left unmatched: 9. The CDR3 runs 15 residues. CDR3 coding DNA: TGTGCCAGCAGCTTAGATCGTGTGACAGGGTCAGGCTACACCTTC. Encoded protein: CASSLDRVTGSGYTF.

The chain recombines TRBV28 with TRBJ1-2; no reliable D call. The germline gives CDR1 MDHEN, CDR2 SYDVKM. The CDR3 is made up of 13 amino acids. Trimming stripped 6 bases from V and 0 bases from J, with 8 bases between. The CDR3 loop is CASRSGANYGYTF. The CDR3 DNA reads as TGTGCCAGCAGATCCGGTGCTAACTATGGCTACACCTTC.

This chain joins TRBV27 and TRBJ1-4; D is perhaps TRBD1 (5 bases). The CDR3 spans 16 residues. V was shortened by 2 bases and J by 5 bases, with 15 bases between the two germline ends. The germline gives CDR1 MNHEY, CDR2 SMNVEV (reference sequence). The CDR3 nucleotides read TGTGCCAGCAGTTTAAGCCCCCCGGGGGGAAATGAAAAACTGTTTTTT. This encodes CASSLSPPGGNEKLFF.

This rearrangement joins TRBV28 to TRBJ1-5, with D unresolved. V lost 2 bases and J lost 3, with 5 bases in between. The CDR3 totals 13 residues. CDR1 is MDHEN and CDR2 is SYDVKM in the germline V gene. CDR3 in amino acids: CASSLDNNQPQHF. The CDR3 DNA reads TGTGCCAGCAGTTTAGACAACAATCAGCCCCAGCATTTT.

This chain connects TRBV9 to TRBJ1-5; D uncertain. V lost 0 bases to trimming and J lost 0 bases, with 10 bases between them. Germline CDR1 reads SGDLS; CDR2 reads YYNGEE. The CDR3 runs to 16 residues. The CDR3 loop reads CASSVVYGSSNQPQHF. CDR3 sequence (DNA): TGTGCCAGCAGCGTAGTCTATGGGAGTAGCAATCAGCCCCAGCATTTT.

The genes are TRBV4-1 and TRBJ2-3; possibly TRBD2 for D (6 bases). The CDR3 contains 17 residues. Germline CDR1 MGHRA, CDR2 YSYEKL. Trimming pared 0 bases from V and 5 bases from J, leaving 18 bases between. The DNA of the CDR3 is TGCGCCAGCAGCCAAGACCCTATCGGCGGGGATAAAGATACGCAGTATTTT. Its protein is CASSQDPIGGDKDTQYF.

The CDR3 reads CASSLAGINIQYF. The CDR3 DNA reads as TGCGCCAGCAGTCTAGCGGGAATAAACATTCAGTACTTC. The chain employs TRBV10-2 and TRBJ2-4, with TRBD2 matching over 9 bases. The CDR3 spans 13 residues. Germline V gives CDR1 WSHSY, CDR2 SAAADI. Losses at the gene ends were 5 bases for V and 6 bases for J; bases not matched to a gene: 2.